This TCR beta chain was recovered during a study of tumor and adjacent non-tumor tissue in lung cancer. Across the whole study: Histology: about a dozen adenocarcinoma, a couple of squamous cell carcinoma, 1 small cell lung cancer.

RNA was extracted from bulk tissue without any cell sorting. The library came from three nested PCR rounds adapted from ARM-PCR protocols. TCRdb reanalysed the multiplex PCR reads using MiXCR and keeps one entry per CDR3 protein. The sample lists around 71,000 distinct CDR3 sequences, approximately 72% seen once, with 8% to 9.5% in the top ten. The sequencing sample was made of lung tumor tissue. The origin of this receptor is a woman aged 40 to 55 with non-small cell lung cancer.

This CDR3 is CASSQESAGGSRDTQYF. As DNA, the CDR3 is TGTGCCAGCAGCCAAGAAAGCGCGGGAGGTTCCAGGGATACGCAGTATTTT. V is TRBV4-2 and J is TRBJ2-3; TRBD2 matches 8 bases. Trimming cost V 0 bases and J 6 bases; bases outside gene matches: 11. Per germline, CDR1 LGHNA and CDR2 YNFKEQ. CDR3 length equals 17 residues.